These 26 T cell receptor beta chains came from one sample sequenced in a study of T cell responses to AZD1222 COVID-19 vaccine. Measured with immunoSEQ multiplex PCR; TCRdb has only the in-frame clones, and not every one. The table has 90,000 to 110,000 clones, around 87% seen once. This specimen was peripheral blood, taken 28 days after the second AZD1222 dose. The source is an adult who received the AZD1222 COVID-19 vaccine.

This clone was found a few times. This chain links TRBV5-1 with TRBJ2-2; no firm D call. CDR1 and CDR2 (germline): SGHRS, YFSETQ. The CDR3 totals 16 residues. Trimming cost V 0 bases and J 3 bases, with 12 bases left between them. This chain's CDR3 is CASSLGLGLDTGELFF. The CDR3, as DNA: TGCGCCAGCAGCTTGGGACTGGGTCTGGACACCGGGGAGCTGTTTTTT.

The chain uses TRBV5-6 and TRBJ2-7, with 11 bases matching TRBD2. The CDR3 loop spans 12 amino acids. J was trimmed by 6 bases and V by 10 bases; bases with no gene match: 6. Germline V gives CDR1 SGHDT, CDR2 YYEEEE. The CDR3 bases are TGTGCCGGACCGACTAGCGGGATCGAGCAGTACTTC. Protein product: CAGPTSGIEQYF.

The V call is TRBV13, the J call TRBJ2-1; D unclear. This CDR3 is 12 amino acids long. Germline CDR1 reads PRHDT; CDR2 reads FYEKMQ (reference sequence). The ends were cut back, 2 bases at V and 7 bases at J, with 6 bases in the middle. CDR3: CASSLRRNEQFF. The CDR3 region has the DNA TGTGCCAGCAGCTTACGGAGAAATGAGCAGTTCTTC.

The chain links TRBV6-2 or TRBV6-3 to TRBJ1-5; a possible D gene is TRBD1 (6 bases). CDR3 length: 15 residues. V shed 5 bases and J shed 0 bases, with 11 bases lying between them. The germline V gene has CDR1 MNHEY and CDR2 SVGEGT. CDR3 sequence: CASSGGLYSNQPQHF. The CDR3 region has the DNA TGTGCCAGCAGTGGGGGCCTCTATAGCAATCAGCCCCAGCATTTT.

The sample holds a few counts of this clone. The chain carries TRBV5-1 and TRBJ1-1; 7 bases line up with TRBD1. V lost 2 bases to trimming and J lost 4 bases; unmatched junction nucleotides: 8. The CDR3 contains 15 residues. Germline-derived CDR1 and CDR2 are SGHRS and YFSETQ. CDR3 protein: CASSFGGGGGTEAFF. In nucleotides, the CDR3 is TGCGCCAGCAGCTTCGGAGGGGGCGGTGGCACTGAAGCTTTCTTT.

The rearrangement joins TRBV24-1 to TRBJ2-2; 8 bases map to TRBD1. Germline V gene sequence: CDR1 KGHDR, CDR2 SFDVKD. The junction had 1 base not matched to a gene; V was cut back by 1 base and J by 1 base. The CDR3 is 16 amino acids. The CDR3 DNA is TGTGCCACCAGTGATTTTGACAGGGGGAACACCGGGGAGCTGTTTTTT. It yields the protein CATSDFDRGNTGELFF.

DNA for the CDR3: TGCGCCAGCAGCCAAGTGAGGGGGCCTGGGGCCAACGTCCTGACTTTC. This encodes CASSQVRGPGANVLTF. The chain carries TRBV4-1 and TRBJ2-6; 7 bases align to TRBD1. The CDR3 runs to 16 residues. CDR1 and CDR2 from the germline V gene are MGHRA and YSYEKL. Trimming cost V 1 base and J 2 bases; bases outside gene matches: 2.

The CDR3 nucleotides are TGTGCCAGTAGTGACTTTCGACAGCCCCAGCATTTT. It is translated as CASSDFRQPQHF. The V call is TRBV19, the J call TRBJ1-5; no clear D. Trimming took 5 bases from V and 7 from J, leaving 9 bases between them. This CDR3 contains 12 residues. In germline, CDR1 is LNHDA, CDR2 SQIVND (reference sequence).

The CDR3 reads CASSHLGHNNEQFF. In nucleotides, the CDR3 is TGTGCCAGCAGCCACCTGGGACACAACAATGAGCAGTTCTTC. This rearrangement joins TRBV7-2 to TRBJ2-1, with D tentatively TRBD1 (6 bases). Germline loops: CDR1 SGHTA, CDR2 FQGNSA. V was pared by 5 bases and J by 5 bases, with 13 bases between. This CDR3 contains 14 residues. Full variable domain (rest looked up from reference TRBV7-2 and TRBJ2-1): GAGVSQSPSNKVTEKGKDVELRCDPISGHTALYWYRQSLGQGLEFLIYFQGNSAPDKSGLPSDRFSAERTGGSVSTLTIQRTQQEDSAVYLCASSHLGHNNEQFFGPGTRLTVL.

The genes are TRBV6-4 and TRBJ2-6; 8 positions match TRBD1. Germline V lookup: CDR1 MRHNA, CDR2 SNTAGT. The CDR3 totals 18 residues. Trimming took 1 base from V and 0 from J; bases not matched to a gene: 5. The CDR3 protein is CASSDWGTGSSGANVLTF. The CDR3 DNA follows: TGTGCCAGCAGTGACTGGGGGACAGGATCCTCTGGGGCCAACGTCCTGACTTTC.

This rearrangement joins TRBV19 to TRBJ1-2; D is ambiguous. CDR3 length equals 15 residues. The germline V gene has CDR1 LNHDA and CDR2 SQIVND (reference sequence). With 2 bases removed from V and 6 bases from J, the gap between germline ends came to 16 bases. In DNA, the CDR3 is TGTGCCAGTAGTATACAACGAGGTAGGAGGGATGGCTACACCTTC. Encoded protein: CASSIQRGRRDGYTF.

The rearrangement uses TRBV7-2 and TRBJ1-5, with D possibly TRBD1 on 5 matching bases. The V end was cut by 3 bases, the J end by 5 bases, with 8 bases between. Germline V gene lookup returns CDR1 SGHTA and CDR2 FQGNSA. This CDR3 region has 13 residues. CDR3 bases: TGTGCCAGCAGCTTTGTCAGGGATCAGCCCCAGCATTTT. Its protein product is CASSFVRDQPQHF.

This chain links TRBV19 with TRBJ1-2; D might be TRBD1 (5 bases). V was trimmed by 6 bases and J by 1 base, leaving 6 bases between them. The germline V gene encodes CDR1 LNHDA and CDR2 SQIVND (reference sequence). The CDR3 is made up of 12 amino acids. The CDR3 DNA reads TGTGCCAGTAGGCAGGGTAACTATGGCTACACCTTC. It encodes CASRQGNYGYTF.

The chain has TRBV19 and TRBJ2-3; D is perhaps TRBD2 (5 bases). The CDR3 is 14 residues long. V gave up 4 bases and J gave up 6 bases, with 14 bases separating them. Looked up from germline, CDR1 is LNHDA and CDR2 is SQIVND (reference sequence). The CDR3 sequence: CASSRGIQTDTQYF. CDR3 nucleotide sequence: TGTGCCAGTAGTAGAGGGATTCAGACGGATACGCAGTATTTT.

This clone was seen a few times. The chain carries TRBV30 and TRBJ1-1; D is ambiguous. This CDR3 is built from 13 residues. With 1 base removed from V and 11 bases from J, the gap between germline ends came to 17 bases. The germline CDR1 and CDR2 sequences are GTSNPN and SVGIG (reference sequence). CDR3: CAWSAPGPGRAFF. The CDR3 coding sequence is TGTGCCTGGAGTGCTCCGGGCCCCGGGCGGGCTTTCTTT.

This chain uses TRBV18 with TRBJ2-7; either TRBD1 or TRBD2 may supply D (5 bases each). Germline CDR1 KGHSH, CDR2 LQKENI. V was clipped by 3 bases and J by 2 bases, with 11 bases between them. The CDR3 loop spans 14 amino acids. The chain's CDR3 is CASSPRGGTYEQYF. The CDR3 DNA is TGTGCCAGCTCACCTCGGGGCGGAACCTACGAGCAGTACTTC.

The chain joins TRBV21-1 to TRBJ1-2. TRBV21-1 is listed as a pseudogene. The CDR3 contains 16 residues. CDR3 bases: TGTGCCAGCAGCAAACATCCTAGGACGGGTTGGGATGGCTACACCTTC. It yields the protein CASSKHPRTGWDGYTF.

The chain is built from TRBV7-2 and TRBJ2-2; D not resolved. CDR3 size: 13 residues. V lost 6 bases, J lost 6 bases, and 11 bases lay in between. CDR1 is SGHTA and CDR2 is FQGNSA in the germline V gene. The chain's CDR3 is CASRPGTPGELFF. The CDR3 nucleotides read TGTGCCAGCAGACCTGGTACTCCCGGGGAGCTGTTTTTT.

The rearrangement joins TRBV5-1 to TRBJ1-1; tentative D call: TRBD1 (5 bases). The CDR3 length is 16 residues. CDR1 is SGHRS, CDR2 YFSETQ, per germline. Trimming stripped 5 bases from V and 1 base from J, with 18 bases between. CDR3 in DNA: TGCGCCAGCAGACAGGTTCCGGGAGTTAAGAACACTGAAGCTTTCTTT. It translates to CASRQVPGVKNTEAFF.

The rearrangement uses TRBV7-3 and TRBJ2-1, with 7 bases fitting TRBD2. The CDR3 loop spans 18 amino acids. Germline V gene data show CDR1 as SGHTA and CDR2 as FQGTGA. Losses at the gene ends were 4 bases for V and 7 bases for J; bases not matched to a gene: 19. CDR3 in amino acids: CASSSPGGGVPRGNEQFF. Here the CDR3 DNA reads TGTGCCAGCAGCTCACCGGGGGGAGGAGTCCCACGAGGGAATGAGCAGTTCTTC.

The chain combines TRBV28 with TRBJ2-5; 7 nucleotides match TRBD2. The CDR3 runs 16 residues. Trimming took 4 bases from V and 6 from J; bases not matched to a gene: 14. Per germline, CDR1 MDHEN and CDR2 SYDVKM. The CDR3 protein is CASSWSSAGVGQTQYF. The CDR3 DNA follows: TGTGCCAGCAGTTGGAGTAGTGCGGGAGTCGGACAGACCCAGTACTTC.

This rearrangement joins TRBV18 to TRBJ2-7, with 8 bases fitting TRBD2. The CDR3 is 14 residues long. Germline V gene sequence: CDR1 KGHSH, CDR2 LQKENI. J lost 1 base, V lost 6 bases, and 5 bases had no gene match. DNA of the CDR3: TGTGCCAGCTCCCCGGGACTAGGGTCCTACGAGCAGTACTTC. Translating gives CASSPGLGSYEQYF.

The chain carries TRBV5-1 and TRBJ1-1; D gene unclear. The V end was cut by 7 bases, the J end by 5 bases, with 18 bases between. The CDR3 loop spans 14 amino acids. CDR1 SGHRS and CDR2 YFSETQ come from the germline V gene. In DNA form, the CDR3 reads TGCGCCAGCCGTCAAGAGGGAGGGAGAACTGAAGCTTTCTTT. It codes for CASRQEGGRTEAFF.

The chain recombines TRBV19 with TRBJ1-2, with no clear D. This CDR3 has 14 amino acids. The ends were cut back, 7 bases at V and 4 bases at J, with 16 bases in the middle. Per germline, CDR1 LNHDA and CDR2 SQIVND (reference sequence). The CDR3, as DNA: TGTGCCAGTACCCCGGGCCTTTTCAGCTATGGCTACACCTTC. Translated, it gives CASTPGLFSYGYTF.

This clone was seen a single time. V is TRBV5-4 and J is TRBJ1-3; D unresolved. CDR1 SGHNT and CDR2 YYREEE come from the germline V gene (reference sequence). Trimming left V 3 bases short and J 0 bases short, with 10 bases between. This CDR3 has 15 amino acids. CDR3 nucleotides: TGTGCCAGCAGCTATATGGAAATCTCTGGAAACACCATATATTTT. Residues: CASSYMEISGNTIYF.

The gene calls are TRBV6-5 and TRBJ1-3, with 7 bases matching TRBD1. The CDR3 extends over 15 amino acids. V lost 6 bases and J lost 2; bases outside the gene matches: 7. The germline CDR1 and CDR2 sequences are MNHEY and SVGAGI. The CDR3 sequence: CASRNRGETGNTIYF. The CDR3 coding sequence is TGTGCCAGCAGAAACAGGGGAGAGACTGGAAACACCATATATTTT.